The 11 T cell receptor beta chains below were found in one sample sequenced in a study of T-cell memory formation after mild COVID-19. TCRdb ran MiXCR on the 5' RACE reads and lists one entry per CDR3 protein. This table holds a few hundred thousand distinct CDR3 sequences, more than 15% found once. Material for sequencing was PBMCs or a T cell subset sorted from them (not recorded which). These receptor sequences come from a man between 18 and 29 years old who had mild COVID-19 (a few samples of this study predate the infection). Cell type and time point are not known.

This clonotype was counted between two and nine times. This chain connects TRBV11-2 to TRBJ1-5; possible D gene TRBD1, 5 bases. V lost 6 bases and J 1 base, leaving 16 bases between the germline ends. This CDR3 region has 16 residues. CDR1 and CDR2 from the germline V gene are SGHAT and FQNNGV. CDR3 protein: CASRILMGGSNQPQHF. The CDR3 DNA follows: TGTGCCAGCAGGATCCTGATGGGGGGAAGCAATCAGCCCCAGCATTTT.

In this sample, this clonotype turned up many times. The V gene is TRBV4-3, the J gene TRBJ2-1; 7 nucleotides match TRBD2. V lost 2 bases and J lost 7; bases outside the gene matches: 5. Looked up from germline, CDR1 is LGHNA and CDR2 is YSLEER. CDR3 length: 14 residues. The CDR3 region has the DNA TGCGCCAGCAGCCAACTTAACGGGGGGAATGAGCAGTTCTTC. Translated: CASSQLNGGNEQFF.

CDR3 nucleotide sequence: TGTGCCAGCGGACAGGGGACAAACTATGGCTACACCTTC. This sequence encodes CASGQGTNYGYTF. This rearrangement joins TRBV6-2 or TRBV6-3 to TRBJ1-2, with TRBD1 matching 9 bases. This CDR3 contains 13 residues. J gave up 2 bases and V 8 bases, and 3 bases lay outside the gene matches. In germline, CDR1 is MNHEY, CDR2 SVGEGT.

This clonotype was counted a few times. One end of the junction fails to match germline, which may point to a read error. CDR3 protein: CASSASSDEQYF. The CDR3 nucleotides are TGTGCCAGCAGCGCCTCCTCCGACGAGCAGTACTTC. V is TRBV7-9 and J is TRBJ2-7; D not certain. The CDR3 spans 12 residues. CDR1 and CDR2 (germline): SEHNR, FQNEAQ (reference sequence).

The chain links TRBV4-1 to TRBJ2-1, with D possibly TRBD2 on 6 matching bases. The germline gives CDR1 MGHRA, CDR2 YSYEKL. Trimming left V 4 bases short and J 8 bases short, with 18 bases between. This CDR3 region has 15 residues. CDR3 coding DNA: TGCGCCAGCAGCCTCAGGTTACTAGCCGGCCATGAGCAGTTCTTC. It specifies CASSLRLLAGHEQFF.

Comment on this clonotype: The missing conserved phenylalanine or tryptophan at the end of this CDR3 makes a read error likely. No DNA is shown, since the ends of the CDR3 on it are uncertain; the CDR3 is the one TCRdb lists. This sequence joins TRBV23-1 and TRBJ1-1. TRBV23-1 is designated an ORF whose function remains uncertain. The CDR3 is 10 amino acids long, termini counted. The CDR3 region is CASSQSRKVR.

The chain is built from TRBV12-3 or TRBV12-4 and TRBJ1-2; a weak D match, TRBD1 (6 bases). V was shortened by 3 bases and J by 8 bases, with 13 bases between the two germline ends. This CDR3 contains 13 residues. CDR3 DNA: TGTGCCAGCAGTTTCTTGGGGGCGGGAGGCTACACCTTC. This gives the protein CASSFLGAGGYTF.

The rearrangement joins TRBV6-6 to TRBJ1-5, with 8 bases identical to TRBD1. Germline loops: CDR1 MNHNY, CDR2 SVGAGI (reference sequence). V trimming: 5 bases; J trimming: 11 bases; junction bases outside the gene matches: 14. This CDR3 spans 15 amino acids. The CDR3 is CASSHGQGFVETQHF. In DNA, the CDR3 is TGTGCCAGCAGTCACGGACAGGGTTTCGTGGAGACCCAGCATTTT.

Only a few counts were recorded for this clonotype. J is TRBJ2-7 and V is TRBV5-1; 8 nucleotides agree with TRBD1. V lost 4 bases, J lost 5 bases, and 5 bases stayed unmatched. CDR3 size: 13 residues. From germline, CDR1 is SGHRS and CDR2 YFSETQ. The CDR3: CASSPTGVDEQYV. Written as DNA, the CDR3 is TGCGCCAGCAGCCCGACAGGGGTTGACGAGCAGTACGTC.

The CDR3 loop is CASSEQGMGTEAFF. The CDR3 DNA reads as TGCGCCAGCAGCGAACAGGGGATGGGGACTGAAGCTTTCTTT. The chain recombines TRBV5-1 with TRBJ1-1; TRBD1 matches at 7 bases. The length of the CDR3 is 14 residues. Trimming took 4 bases from V and 5 from J; bases not matched to a gene: 8. Germline V gene lookup returns CDR1 SGHRS and CDR2 YFSETQ.

The table lists this clonotype with a few counts. The V call is TRBV7-9, the J call TRBJ1-5; perhaps TRBD1 as D (5 bases). The CDR3 contains 13 residues. V was pared by 2 bases and J by 6 bases, with 8 bases between. Germline CDR1 SEHNR, CDR2 FQNEAQ (reference sequence). The CDR3 region has the DNA TGTGCCAGCAGCTTACAGGGAAGTCAGCCCCAGCATTTT. As protein: CASSLQGSQPQHF.